This T cell receptor (beta chain) was retrieved from a study of blood T cell repertoires in COVID-19. V was trimmed by 9 bases and J by 15 bases, leaving 23 bases between them. Germline V CDR1 and CDR2: KGHDR, SFDVKD. The length of the CDR3 is 13 residues. This clone occurred once. Methods used by the authors: Reference gene primer amplification gave nucleated cell count estimates. The protocol was immunoSEQ multiplex PCR, while the TCRdb copy is restricted to in-frame clones and leaves out a portion. That table furnishes V, J and clone size, whereas the DNA furnished D and trimming. Of around 260,000 clones detected, approximately 88% appear once; the ten largest clones hold more than 8.5%.

Material: peripheral blood. The V and J genes are TRBV24-1 and TRBJ2-1, with a tentative D call TRBD2 (7 bases). The receptor comes from a woman between 65 and 79 years old with COVID-19, enrolled during active disease. DNA of the CDR3: TGTGCCACCTGGACCGGGAGCGGGGACAAAGTGTTCTTC. Translation: CATWTGSGDKVFF.